The present entry profiles one T cell receptor (beta chain) with its context. The trim removed 5 bases at V and 7 bases at J, leaving 8 bases unmatched. Germline loops: CDR1 PRHDT, CDR2 FYEKMQ (reference sequence). CDR3 length: 15 residues. The sample comes from a study of glioma-infiltrating T cells after dendritic cell vaccination. The repertoire was sequenced with immunoSEQ multiplex PCR; TCRdb's copy has only in-frame clones and lacks some. The profile shows roughly 98,000 clones, more than 75% of them singletons. This material consisted of blood, taken before dendritic cell vaccination. V usage is TRBV13 and J usage is TRBJ2-3, with TRBD2 matching over 11 bases. The source of this sequence is a human donor with glioblastoma. The CDR3 here is CASSSSGRAVNTQYF. CDR3 DNA: TGTGCCAGCAGCAGTAGCGGGAGGGCCGTTAATACGCAGTATTTT. Drawing the rest from reference TRBV13 and TRBJ2-3, the complete variable domain is AAGVIQSPRHLIKEKRETATLKCYPIPRHDTVYWYQQGPGQDPQFLISFYEKMQSDKGSIPDRFSAQQFSDYHSELNMSSLELGDSALYFCASSSSGRAVNTQYFGPGTRLTVL.